One and the same sample provided the 14 T cell receptor beta chains below, sequenced in a study of cytomegalovirus exposure and HLA in healthy donors. 60 Vbeta and 13 Jbeta primers were used in PCR. Assay used: immunoSEQ multiplex PCR; TCRdb lists only in-frame clones, some missing. The profile shows about 140,000 clones, more than 75% of them singletons. Sequenced sample: PBMCs. Receptors were obtained from a woman aged 40-49 years in good health and CMV-seronegative.

The chain is built from TRBV7-2 and TRBJ1-1; TRBD1 is a possible D gene (5 bases). Germline CDR1 is SGHTA and CDR2 is FQGNSA. The CDR3 runs to 13 residues. V lost 2 bases and J 7 bases, leaving 11 bases between the germline ends. DNA of the CDR3: TGTGCCAGCAGCTTACATGGGGCGTATGAAGCTTTCTTT. Its translation is CASSLHGAYEAFF.

The chain uses TRBV11-2 and TRBJ1-2, with TRBD1 matching 11 bases. The CDR3 consists of 18 residues. V lost 0 bases, J lost 6 bases, and 12 bases stayed unmatched. The germline gives CDR1 SGHAT, CDR2 FQNNGV. This CDR3 reads CASSLDLGQGALRDGYTF. CDR3 nucleotide sequence: TGTGCCAGCAGCTTAGATCTAGGACAGGGGGCGCTTAGGGATGGCTACACCTTC. Combining the CDR3 with reference TRBV11-2 and TRBJ1-2 gives the whole variable domain EAGVAQSPRYKIIEKRQSVAFWCNPISGHATLYWYQQILGQGPKLLIQFQNNGVVDDSQLPKDRFSAERLKGVDSTLKIQPAKLEDSAVYLCASSLDLGQGALRDGYTFGSGTRLTVV.

In its sample, this clone was seen once. The chain employs TRBV5-4 and TRBJ2-1; 8 bases agree with TRBD1. The CDR3 spans 15 residues. Germline loops: CDR1 SGHNT, CDR2 YYREEE (reference sequence). Losses at the gene ends were 2 bases for V and 7 bases for J; bases not matched to a gene: 8. CDR3 coding DNA: TGTGCCAGCAGCTTCCCCAGGACAGGGATGAATGAGCAGTTCTTC. Translating gives CASSFPRTGMNEQFF.

The chain employs TRBV13 and TRBJ2-3; 14 positions agree with TRBD2. This CDR3 spans 16 amino acids. J was trimmed by 5 bases and V by 5 bases; bases with no gene match: 6. Germline CDR1 and CDR2: PRHDT and FYEKMQ (reference sequence). The CDR3 nucleotides are TGTGCCAGCAGCCGACTAGCGGGGGGGCGCGGAGATACGCAGTATTTT. Translating it yields CASSRLAGGRGDTQYF.

This rearrangement joins TRBV6-5 to TRBJ1-2; D is possibly TRBD1 (5 bases). V lost 6 bases and J 4 bases, leaving 18 bases between the germline ends. CDR1 is MNHEY and CDR2 is SVGAGI in the germline V gene. The CDR3 has 15 residues. The CDR3 DNA follows: TGTGCCAGCAGCCGGGACGGGGGAAGGGCCTATGGCTACACCTTC. This translates into CASSRDGGRAYGYTF.

The rearrangement links TRBV6-5 to TRBJ2-7, with 8 bases lining up with TRBD1. The CDR3 has 14 amino acids. CDR1 is MNHEY, CDR2 SVGAGI, per germline. The ends lost 2 bases at V and 7 bases at J; junction bases unmatched: 7. CDR3 nucleotides: TGTGCCAGCAGTTACAGGCAGGGGGCGCGGGAGCAGTACTTC. Translating gives CASSYRQGAREQYF.

The V gene is TRBV10-3, the J gene TRBJ1-2, with D unclear. Germline values: CDR1 ENHRY, CDR2 SYGVKD. With 8 bases removed from V and 7 bases from J, the gap between germline ends came to 11 bases. The CDR3 has 11 amino acids. The CDR3 DNA reads TGTGCCATCGGCGGAAGCTCTGGCTACACCTTC. Translating it yields CAIGGSSGYTF.

The rearrangement links TRBV15 to TRBJ1-5; tentative D call: TRBD1 (5 bases). Germline CDR1 reads LNHNV; CDR2 reads YYDKDF (reference sequence). Trimming stripped 5 bases from V and 0 bases from J, with 17 bases between. The CDR3 length is 17 residues. In nucleotides, the CDR3 is TGTGCCACCAGCCCGCACCGGACACCCTATAGCAATCAGCCCCAGCATTTT. Protein: CATSPHRTPYSNQPQHF.

This clone was observed a single time. The J gene is TRBJ1-1, the V gene TRBV7-2; TRBD1 is a possible D gene (6 bases). This CDR3 is built from 16 residues. Germline-derived CDR1 and CDR2 are SGHTA and FQGNSA. V was pared by 2 bases and J by 5 bases, with 18 bases between. CDR3 DNA: TGTGCCAGCAGCTTAAGTCAGAGGGGGGGGAGGACTGAAGCTTTCTTT. Its translation is CASSLSQRGGRTEAFF.

The CDR3 loop reads CASSQGSYRGSEYEQYF. CDR3 coding DNA: TGCGCCAGCAGCCAAGGGTCGTATCGGGGATCTGAATACGAGCAGTACTTC. This chain links TRBV4-3 with TRBJ2-7; a possible D gene is TRBD2 (5 bases). V lost 1 base and J lost 4, with 20 bases in between. The germline V gene has CDR1 LGHNA and CDR2 YSLEER. The CDR3 consists of 17 residues.

The rearrangement links TRBV28 to TRBJ2-3; possibly TRBD2 for D (6 bases). V was pared by 6 bases and J by 7 bases, with 14 bases between. There are 13 residues in the CDR3. The germline gives CDR1 MDHEN, CDR2 SYDVKM. The CDR3 spells CASRPTGDYTQYF. CDR3 DNA sequence: TGTGCCAGCAGGCCAACCGGGGACTATACGCAGTATTTT.

The V and J genes are TRBV29-1 and TRBJ1-1, with D uncertain. Germline CDR1 and CDR2: SQVTM and ANQGSEA. The CDR3 covers 11 residues. Trimming shortened V by 6 bases and J by 2 bases, and 7 bases separated the two germline ends. Written as DNA, the CDR3 is TGCAGCGTCGAGATAAACACTGAAGCTTTCTTT. Translation gives CSVEINTEAFF.

This clone has a handful of counts. This chain connects TRBV9 to TRBJ2-7; 8 bases are a match to TRBD1. The CDR3 has 14 residues. V was clipped by 0 bases and J by 4 bases; unmatched bases: 3. Germline V lookup: CDR1 SGDLS, CDR2 YYNGEE. CDR3 sequence: CASSVGGQGYEQYF. The DNA for the CDR3 is TGTGCCAGCAGCGTAGGCGGACAGGGTTACGAGCAGTACTTC. Full variable domain (missing parts from reference TRBV9 and TRBJ2-7): DSGVTQTPKHLITATGQRVTLRCSPRSGDLSVYWYQQSLDQGLQFLIQYYNGEERAKGNILERFSAQQFPDLHSELNLSSLELGDSALYFCASSVGGQGYEQYFGPGTRLTVT.

The chain carries TRBV28 and TRBJ2-7; TRBD1 agrees at 8 bases. Germline V gene sequence: CDR1 MDHEN, CDR2 SYDVKM. Unmatched junction bases numbered 3, after V lost 7 bases and J lost 4 bases. The CDR3 loop spans 12 amino acids. The CDR3 DNA reads as TGTGCCAGCACGGACAGGGATTACGAGCAGTACTTC. Translated, it gives CASTDRDYEQYF. Drawing the rest from reference TRBV28 and TRBJ2-7, the complete variable domain is DVKVTQSSRYLVKRTGEKVFLECVQDMDHENMFWYRQDPGLGLRLIYFSYDVKMKEKGDIPEGYSVSREKKERFSLILESASTNQTSMYLCASTDRDYEQYFGPGTRLTVT.